Sequencing of this T cell receptor beta chain was carried out in a study of somatic mutations in cytotoxic T cells in rheumatoid arthritis (dated by TCRdb to the late 2010s). About the investigation overall: Peripheral blood (around 31 ml EDTA) was collected from patients immediately after diagnosis and before any treatment began. The study asked whether expanded CD8+ T-cell clones in newly diagnosed, untreated rheumatoid arthritis carry somatic mutations, and used TCRB deep sequencing to characterize clonality. TCRB deep sequencing covered roughly 60 patients with rheumatoid arthritis along with around 22 healthy controls. A FACSAria II or Sony SH800 was used to flow-sort some V beta antibody-stained T-cell populations at nearly 100% purity, and TCRB sequencing was also done on sorted V beta1+ cells. Patient and control groups had essentially identical median ages.

The immunoSEQ assay was applied to genomic DNA for TCRB CDR3 sequencing. On the study's bioinformatics: When patient CD8+ clones exceeding 1% were checked against published virus-specific TCRB sequences, only a few matched. The analyses included only productive TCRB rearrangements. Defining a clone by its unique TCRB CDR3 sequence, the study calculated clonality as a productive clonality index derived from Shannon entropy. Repertoire overlap for a pair of samples was computed from each clone's template counts relative to total templates per sample. V-gene usage from TCRB sequencing and V-gene usage measured by flow cytometry were correlated (Spearman r of 0.6 to 0.7). TCRdb carries this immuneACCESS record with in-frame sequences only. Its versions omit some clonotypes, under half of them owing to an unresolved V gene in the studies checked, with the rest unexplained. For V, J and clone size, that table is used; D and trimming come from the DNA. A total of about 10,000 clones appear in this sample, 65% to 85% of them only once. The ten largest clones take up about 12% of the sample.

General conclusions and limits of the study: In about an eighth of the 65 patients, more than 20% of CD8+ cells belonged to the largest CD8+ clone, while several identical CD8+ TCRB sequences were shared between blood and synovial fluid. CD8+ T-cell clonality did not differ significantly between rheumatoid arthritis patients and age-matched healthy controls. Healthy controls showed no age-related increase in CD8+ clonality, whereas patients did (Spearman r ≈ 0.49). It was unknown which antigens the expanded CD8+ clones targeted, and their absence from virus-specific databases did not exclude viral specificity.

On an AutoMACS, CD4+ and CD8+ cells were isolated via positive magnetic bead selection, and their purity was verified by flow cytometry. A TCR V beta antibody panel was used in flow cytometry to screen first for clonal expansions, which were then characterized by TCRB deep sequencing of sorted CD8+ fractions. Isolation of peripheral blood mononuclear cells was done through Ficoll-Paque PLUS density gradient separation. DNA from CD4-enriched, CD8-enriched or PBMC samples was extracted using Nucleospin Tissue or Tissue XS kits and then quantified on a Qubit 2.0 fluorometer. Of note for this clone: This clone's antigen is unknown. No base quality values were provided; no much bigger clone lies one nucleotide off.

Input material: CD8+ T cells sorted from blood. The receptor comes from an adult with rheumatoid arthritis.

The CDR3 in this case is CATSRAPSGVETQYF. The DNA is TGTGCCACCAGCAGAGCCCCTAGCGGGGTAGAGACCCAGTACTTC. The V and J segments used are TRBV15 and TRBJ2-5, with 9 bases aligning to TRBD2. The CDR3, from cysteine to phenylalanine, totals 15 residues. The kept DNA is CDR3 alone, 45 bases in frame from the first base. In the germline V gene (reference sequence), CDR1 corresponds to LNHNV and CDR2 to YYDKDF. V and J are trimmed by 1 base and 4 bases, and the gene matches miss 4 bases of the junction.